Following are 32 T cell receptor beta chains from one sample sequenced in a study of CD8 T cells in ankylosing spondylitis. Study-wide findings and caveats: Characteristic, it appeared, of ankylosing spondylitis blood was a TCR beta motif of eight highly homologous variants.

MiXCR was run by TCRdb on the 5' RACE reads, yielding one entry per CDR3 protein. The repertoire holds 200,000 to 250,000 distinct CDR3 sequences, with approximately 20% as singletons. Antigens of these TCRs are unknown. The sequenced sample was blood, either unsorted or a sorted T cell fraction (not recorded which). Every receptor here comes from a male donor with ankylosing spondylitis.

This clonotype was seen more than once but under ten times. Written as DNA, the CDR3 is TGTGCCAGCAACGATATGGGGGACACCTACGAGCAGTACTTC. This encodes CASNDMGDTYEQYF. This chain uses TRBV12-3 or TRBV12-4 with TRBJ2-7, with D possibly matching TRBD1 (6 bases). CDR3 length equals 14 residues. The V end lost 7 bases, the J end lost 2 bases, and 15 bases lay between the germline ends.

The rearrangement uses TRBV2 and TRBJ2-7; D could derive from TRBD1 or TRBD2 (5 bases each). The length of the CDR3 is 14 residues. Per the germline V gene, CDR1 is SNHLY and CDR2 is FYNNEI. Trimming took off 3 bases at V and 2 bases at J, with 11 bases between the two ends. The CDR3 nucleotides read TGTGCCAGCAGTGACCCGGGGCGGACCTACGAGCAGTACTTC. It codes for CASSDPGRTYEQYF.

This chain links TRBV20-1 with TRBJ2-7; TRBD1 matches 10 bases. The J segment lost 6 bases and the V segment lost 0 bases, leaving 20 bases of the junction unmatched. Germline values: CDR1 DFQATT, CDR2 SNEGSKA (reference sequence). This CDR3 is built from 19 residues. CDR3 nucleotides: TGCAGTGCTAGAGATTGGGGCCATACCAGAGACAGGGGGCTTGGCGAGCAGTACTTC. Translating gives CSARDWGHTRDRGLGEQYF.

A few counts support this clonotype. The J gene is TRBJ2-1, the V gene TRBV7-8; D not resolved. The CDR3 extends over 13 amino acids. From germline, CDR1 is SGHVS and CDR2 FQNEAQ. V was clipped by 5 bases and J by 7 bases, with 12 bases between them. The CDR3 is CASSERWGNEQFF. The CDR3 DNA reads as TGTGCCAGCAGCGAAAGGTGGGGAAATGAGCAGTTCTTC.

This clonotype was picked up a small number of times. The chain joins TRBV6-2 or TRBV6-3 to TRBJ2-1; 14 nucleotides line up with TRBD2. This CDR3 comprises 21 residues. Germline loops: CDR1 MNHEY, CDR2 SVGEGT. Trimming at V came to 0 bases and at J to 0 bases, leaving 10 bases not matched to a gene. DNA of the CDR3: TGTGCCAGCAGTTACTCGAACCCGGGACTAGCGGGAGTGAGCTCCTACAATGAGCAGTTCTTC. Its protein is CASSYSNPGLAGVSSYNEQFF.

This clonotype was seen a handful of times. The V call is TRBV12-3 or TRBV12-4, the J call TRBJ1-5; D may be TRBD1 (5 bases). The V gene lost 3 bases and the J gene lost 5 bases, with 17 bases spanning the gap. This CDR3 is built from 16 residues. CDR3 sequence reads: CASSFMALGDDQPQHF. The CDR3 nucleotides read TGTGCCAGCAGTTTCATGGCGCTAGGGGATGATCAGCCCCAGCATTTT.

This clonotype was seen a handful of times. This chain links TRBV9 with TRBJ1-3, with no clear D. Between the trimmed V and J ends, which lost 0 bases and 0 bases, there was a span of 10 bases. Germline V CDR1 and CDR2: SGDLS, YYNGEE. The CDR3 extends over 16 amino acids. The CDR3 region is CASSVGAIGSGNTIYF. CDR3 sequence (DNA): TGTGCCAGCAGCGTAGGGGCGATCGGCTCTGGAAACACCATATATTTT.

At least ten counts were recorded for this clonotype. This chain joins TRBV9 and TRBJ2-7; D may be TRBD1 (6 bases). The CDR3 runs 15 residues. Germline V gives CDR1 SGDLS, CDR2 YYNGEE. V shed 4 bases and J shed 4 bases, with 18 bases lying between them. The CDR3 loop reads CASSQGTGLGYEQYF. The CDR3 DNA follows: TGTGCCAGCAGCCAGGGGACGGGGCTAGGGTACGAGCAGTACTTC.

This clonotype has just a few counts. The chain employs TRBV12-3 or TRBV12-4 and TRBJ2-5; tentatively, D is TRBD2 (5 bases). V was trimmed by 6 bases and J by 7 bases, leaving 15 bases between them. CDR3 length equals 13 residues. The CDR3 DNA reads as TGTGCCAGCAGACTGGCCAATGAGGGGACCCAGTACTTC. This gives the protein CASRLANEGTQYF.

This clonotype was seen only a few times. V usage is TRBV28 and J usage is TRBJ2-2; 12 bases are shared with TRBD2. The CDR3 runs to 17 residues. V was pared by 5 bases and J by 4 bases, with 8 bases of the junction left unmatched. Germline lookup yields CDR1 MDHEN and CDR2 SYDVKM. CDR3 DNA: TGTGCCAGCAGTCCCCGACTAGCGGGAGATGGCACCGGGGAGCTGTTTTTT. Translation gives CASSPRLAGDGTGELFF.

V usage is TRBV4-1 and J usage is TRBJ2-3, with 9 bases aligning to TRBD2. The CDR3 has 15 residues. CDR1 is MGHRA, CDR2 YSYEKL, per germline. Trimming at V came to 2 bases and at J to 6 bases, leaving 6 bases not matched to a gene. The CDR3 sequence is CASSQLTSGVDTQYF. CDR3 sequence (DNA): TGCGCCAGCAGCCAACTGACTAGCGGTGTGGATACGCAGTATTTT.

About this clonotype itself: An end of the junction differs from the germline gene, which may be a read error. The J gene is TRBJ2-1, the V gene TRBV27, with TRBD2 matching over 9 bases. Germline V gene data show CDR1 as MNHEY and CDR2 as SMNVEV (reference sequence). The CDR3 spans 18 residues. CDR3 nucleotides: TGTGCCAGCAGTTTATTGGCTAGCGGGGCAACCTCCTACACTGAGCAGTTCTTC. Translation gives CASSLLASGATSYTEQFF.

This clonotype was counted a few times. CDR3 sequence: CASSPGLAQETQYF. DNA of the CDR3: TGTGCCAGCAGTCCCGGACTAGCCCAAGAGACCCAGTACTTC. The rearrangement links TRBV27 to TRBJ2-5; the match to TRBD2 covers 8 bases. The CDR3 extends over 14 amino acids. Germline CDR1 reads MNHEY; CDR2 reads SMNVEV (reference sequence). The J segment lost 1 base and the V segment lost 5 bases, leaving 3 bases of the junction unmatched.

This clonotype was observed a few times. The V gene is TRBV29-1, the J gene TRBJ2-7; 10 nucleotides agree with TRBD2. J lost 1 base, V lost 4 bases, and 1 base had no gene match. Looked up from germline, CDR1 is SQVTM and CDR2 is ANQGSEA. The CDR3 sequence is 13 residues long. This CDR3 reads CSVVLAGSYEQYF. For the CDR3, the DNA is TGCAGCGTTGTACTAGCGGGATCCTACGAGCAGTACTTC.

The chain couples TRBV4-1 to TRBJ2-1; TRBD2 agrees at 14 bases. In germline, CDR1 is MGHRA, CDR2 YSYEKL. This CDR3 spans 17 amino acids. The J segment lost 7 bases and the V segment lost 1 base, leaving 6 bases of the junction unmatched. The CDR3: CASSQVPTSGRENEQFF. As DNA, the CDR3 is TGCGCCAGCAGCCAAGTCCCGACTAGCGGGAGGGAGAATGAGCAGTTCTTC.

The chain employs TRBV7-2 and TRBJ2-4, with a tentative D call TRBD2 (7 bases). The CDR3 spans 14 residues. Trimming shortened V by 8 bases and J by 6 bases, and 17 bases separated the two germline ends. The V gene's germline CDR1 is SGHTA and CDR2 FQGNSA. The CDR3: CASGLGGPGNIQYF. As DNA, the CDR3 is TGTGCCAGCGGGTTGGGGGGGCCGGGAAACATTCAGTACTTC.

V usage is TRBV2 and J usage is TRBJ2-2, with D tentatively TRBD1 (5 bases). V was trimmed by 8 bases and J by 0 bases, leaving 10 bases between them. CDR1 and CDR2 (germline): SNHLY, FYNNEI. The CDR3 length is 14 residues. The CDR3, as DNA: TGTGCCAGCTTAGGACATTCGAACACCGGGGAGCTGTTTTTT. Its translation is CASLGHSNTGELFF.

In its sample, this clonotype was seen many times. V gene TRBV4-1 combines with J gene TRBJ2-2; D ambiguous. In germline, CDR1 is MGHRA, CDR2 YSYEKL. The CDR3 length is 14 residues. V lost 1 base, J lost 2 bases, and 5 bases lay in between. CDR3 region: CASSQAYNTGELFF. The CDR3 bases are TGCGCCAGCAGCCAAGCCTATAACACCGGGGAGCTGTTTTTT.

This clonotype has only a few counts. The V gene is TRBV2, the J gene TRBJ2-1; D possibly corresponds to TRBD2 (5 bases). The CDR3 length is 16 residues. Trimming took 5 bases from V and 3 from J, leaving 17 bases between them. Germline V gene data show CDR1 as SNHLY and CDR2 as FYNNEI. This chain's CDR3 is CASSPVGDADYNEQFF. The CDR3 nucleotides are TGTGCCAGCAGTCCCGTGGGAGATGCTGACTACAATGAGCAGTTCTTC.

This clonotype appeared many times. The V and J genes are TRBV12-3 or TRBV12-4 and TRBJ2-7; 7 nucleotides agree with TRBD1. This CDR3 region has 14 residues. V lost 4 bases and J lost 4; bases outside the gene matches: 7. CDR3 sequence: CASSSGTAPYEQYF. CDR3 nucleotides: TGTGCCAGCAGTTCAGGGACAGCTCCTTACGAGCAGTACTTC.

This clonotype came up a few times. The chain links TRBV24-1 to TRBJ1-2, with TRBD1 identical over 9 bases. This CDR3 comprises 18 residues. Germline CDR1 and CDR2: KGHDR and SFDVKD. The J segment lost 1 base and the V segment lost 0 bases, leaving 8 bases of the junction unmatched. CDR3: CATSDLTGGGSYNYGYTF. As DNA, the CDR3 is TGTGCCACCAGTGATTTGACAGGGGGCGGGTCATATAACTATGGCTACACCTTC.

The chain joins TRBV11-2 to TRBJ2-7; D perhaps matches TRBD2 (8 bases). Germline assignment: CDR1 SGHAT and CDR2 FQNNGV. This CDR3 has 19 amino acids. Between the trimmed V and J ends, which lost 2 bases and 1 base, there was a span of 24 bases. CDR3 DNA: TGTGCCAGCAGCTTAAAGCCCCAGGGGGGAGCGGGAGTGTCCTACGAGCAGTACTTC. It is translated as CASSLKPQGGAGVSYEQYF.

This clonotype appeared many times. This chain links TRBV4-1 with TRBJ2-3; perhaps D is TRBD1 or TRBD2 (5 bases each). The CDR3 consists of 14 residues. Per germline, CDR1 MGHRA and CDR2 YSYEKL. V gave up 4 bases and J gave up 2 bases, with 10 bases separating them. The CDR3 nucleotides read TGCGCCAGCAGCCCCCGGGACCACACAGATACGCAGTATTTT. Translation: CASSPRDHTDTQYF.

The chain joins TRBV15 to TRBJ1-2; D ambiguous. Trimming took 3 bases from V and 6 from J, leaving 14 bases between them. Germline V gene data show CDR1 as LNHNV and CDR2 as YYDKDF (reference sequence). The CDR3 extends over 14 amino acids. The CDR3: CATSRLPKDHGYTF. CDR3 sequence (DNA): TGTGCCACCAGCAGGCTACCGAAAGACCATGGCTACACCTTC.

The chain carries TRBV12-3 or TRBV12-4 and TRBJ1-1; D call uncertain. This CDR3 is 12 amino acids long. V gave up 6 bases and J gave up 4 bases, with 9 bases separating them. CDR3 in DNA: TGTGCCAGCAGCCAAGACGGCACTGAAGCTTTCTTT. Amino acids: CASSQDGTEAFF.

The V and J genes are TRBV7-9 and TRBJ1-5, with 9 bases matching TRBD1. J gave up 4 bases and V 5 bases, and 6 bases lay outside the gene matches. This CDR3 region has 15 residues. The V gene's germline CDR1 is SEHNR and CDR2 FQNEAQ (reference sequence). The CDR3 here is CASSRTGAVNQPQHF. The CDR3 DNA follows: TGTGCCAGCAGCAGGACAGGGGCAGTAAATCAGCCCCAGCATTTT. The variable domain in full, with the rest retrieved from reference TRBV7-9 and TRBJ1-5, is DTGVSQNPRHKITKRGQNVTFRCDPISEHNRLYWYRQTLGQGPEFLTYFQNEAQLEKSRLLSDRFSAERPKGSFSTLEIQRTEQGDSAMYLCASSRTGAVNQPQHFGDGTRLSIL.

This clonotype was recorded a few times. V usage is TRBV6-2 or TRBV6-3 and J usage is TRBJ2-7; D unclear. CDR1 and CDR2 from the germline V gene are MNHEY and SVGEGT. The ends were cut back, 2 bases at V and 2 bases at J, with 16 bases in the middle. The CDR3 is 16 residues long. The CDR3 here is CASSYRVEALTYEQYF. Written as DNA, the CDR3 is TGTGCCAGCAGTTACCGGGTCGAAGCTTTAACCTACGAGCAGTACTTC.

This sequence joins TRBV4-1 and TRBJ2-7, with 8 positions matching TRBD1. Germline CDR1 and CDR2: MGHRA and YSYEKL. V was clipped by 1 base and J by 5 bases; unmatched bases: 7. This CDR3 is built from 15 residues. The CDR3 nucleotides are TGCGCCAGCAGCCAAGGGACAGGGCCGGCGGACGAGCAGTACTTC. It codes for CASSQGTGPADEQYF.

The chain combines TRBV29-1 with TRBJ2-1; D ambiguous. Germline values: CDR1 SQVTM, CDR2 ANQGSEA. The length of the CDR3 is 13 residues. The V end lost 1 base, the J end lost 6 bases, and 10 bases lay between the germline ends. The CDR3 DNA reads TGCAGCGTTGAAGTGGGCCACACCAATGAGCAGTTCTTC. This translates into CSVEVGHTNEQFF.

The V and J genes are TRBV27 and TRBJ2-3; TRBD2 matches 10 bases. CDR3 length equals 19 residues. CDR1 and CDR2 from the germline V gene are MNHEY and SMNVEV (reference sequence). The V gene end was trimmed by 3 bases and the J gene end by 3 bases; junction bases not matched to a gene: 15. This chain's CDR3 is CASSFRRASGRPGTDTQYF. DNA of the CDR3: TGTGCCAGCAGTTTCCGCCGGGCTAGCGGGAGACCCGGGACAGATACGCAGTATTTT.

The J gene is TRBJ2-7, the V gene TRBV7-9, with 10 bases identical to TRBD2. The CDR3 runs to 17 residues. V dropped 1 base and J dropped 3; count of bases not matched to a gene: 9. Germline lookup yields CDR1 SEHNR and CDR2 FQNEAQ (reference sequence). The CDR3 is CASSLVSGRTSDYEQYF. The DNA of the CDR3 is TGTGCCAGCAGCTTAGTTAGCGGGAGGACCTCCGACTACGAGCAGTACTTC.

The rearrangement uses TRBV4-3 and TRBJ2-5; D gene unclear. Between the trimmed V and J ends, which lost 4 bases and 5 bases, there was a span of 14 bases. The CDR3 runs to 14 residues. Germline-derived CDR1 and CDR2 are LGHNA and YSLEER. The CDR3 spells CASSPSAERETQYF. The CDR3 bases are TGCGCCAGCAGCCCCTCGGCAGAACGGGAGACCCAGTACTTC.